This is a list of T cell receptor beta chains from one sample in a study of cytomegalovirus exposure and HLA in healthy donors. Using immunoSEQ multiplex PCR, the repertoire was profiled, and TCRdb retains in-frame clones only, with some absent. The sample has under 300,000 clones, 90% seen once. Sequencing was performed on PBMCs. The receptors come from a woman aged 18-30 years in good health and CMV-seronegative. Each CDR3 is given with its conserved first and last residue. The D gene is left open where the match is weak. A clone size is listed for some rows: how often the clone was seen (once, few, many), or a class if it is expanded.

V	J	D	size	CDR3	DNA
TRBV6-5	TRBJ1-4	TRBD1	NA	CASSRTGATNEKLFF	TGTGCCAGCAGTCGTACAGGGGCAACTAATGAAAAACTGTTTTTT
TRBV18	TRBJ2-1	TRBD1	NA	CASSPGTGGYNEQFF	TGTGCCAGCTCCCCCGGGACAGGGGGCTACAATGAGCAGTTCTTC
TRBV27	TRBJ1-2	NA	NA	CASSLGGANYGYTF	TGTGCCAGCAGTTTGGGGGGAGCTAACTATGGCTACACCTTC
TRBV30	TRBJ1-5	TRBD1	NA	CAWSVMTGVNQPQHF	TGTGCCTGGAGTGTAATGACAGGGGTCAATCAGCCCCAGCATTTT
TRBV28	TRBJ1-3	TRBD1	NA	CASSLTALDRGYRTIYF	TGTGCCAGCAGTTTAACCGCCCTGGACAGGGGCTATCGCACCATATATTTT
TRBV4-1	TRBJ2-1	TRBD1	NA	CASSQFPDRGDEQFF	TGCGCCAGCAGCCAATTCCCTGACAGGGGTGATGAGCAGTTCTTC
TRBV7-9	TRBJ2-1	TRBD2	NA	CASTEQLAGGPREQFF	TGTGCCAGCACCGAACAACTAGCGGGGGGGCCGCGGGAGCAGTTCTTC
TRBV4-1	TRBJ2-1	TRBD1	NA	CASSLPRQGFSYNEQFF	TGCGCCAGCAGCCTCCCTCGACAGGGGTTTTCCTACAATGAGCAGTTCTTC
TRBV19	TRBJ2-1	NA	NA	CASRVGYNEQFF	TGTGCCAGTAGAGTCGGTTACAATGAGCAGTTCTTC
TRBV5-1	TRBJ2-1	TRBD2	NA	CASSFDGSGGFNEQFF	TGCGCCAGCAGCTTCGATGGTAGCGGGGGGTTCAATGAGCAGTTCTTC
TRBV4-1	TRBJ2-5	TRBD1	NA	CASSQGEQGETQYF	TGCGCCAGCAGCCAAGGGGAACAGGGGGAGACCCAGTACTTC
TRBV4-1	TRBJ2-7	NA	once	CASSQDGHRDYEQYF	TGCGCCAGCAGCCAAGATGGGCACAGGGACTACGAGCAGTACTTC
TRBV6-4	TRBJ1-1	NA	NA	CASSVRFGTEAFF	TGTGCCAGCAGTGTTCGGTTCGGCACTGAAGCTTTCTTT
TRBV6-5	TRBJ1-5	NA	NA	CASWQDNQPQHF	TGTGCCAGCTGGCAGGACAATCAGCCCCAGCATTTT
TRBV9	TRBJ2-2	NA	NA	CASSHAGMNTGELFF	TGTGCCAGCAGTCATGCAGGGATGAACACCGGGGAGCTGTTTTTT
TRBV6-5	TRBJ2-2	NA	NA	CASSYLGGATGELFF	TGTGCCAGCAGTTACCTCGGCGGAGCAACCGGGGAGCTGTTTTTT
TRBV2	TRBJ1-2	TRBD1	NA	CARTGGEEQGYTF	TGTGCCCGCACAGGGGGCGAGGAACAAGGCTACACCTTC
TRBV9	TRBJ2-7	TRBD2	NA	CASSVSLAGGVYEQYF	TGTGCCAGCAGCGTAAGTCTAGCGGGGGGTGTGTACGAGCAGTACTTC
TRBV7-9	TRBJ2-1	TRBD2	NA	CASSQRTSGGHEQFF	TGTGCCAGCAGCCAGCGGACTAGCGGGGGCCATGAGCAGTTCTTC
TRBV11-2	TRBJ2-3	NA	NA	CASSRRGGGPTDTQYF	TGTGCCAGCAGCCGCCGAGGGGGGGGGCCGACAGATACGCAGTATTTT
TRBV6-5	TRBJ1-1	NA	NA	CASRVIRGVNTEAFF	TGTGCCAGCAGAGTTATCAGGGGAGTGAACACTGAAGCTTTCTTT
TRBV7-2	TRBJ1-5	NA	few	CASSPVGNQPQHF	TGTGCCAGCAGCCCCGTCGGCAATCAGCCCCAGCATTTT
TRBV4-3	TRBJ2-7	NA	NA	CASSQDGRPGGPYEQYF	TGCGCCAGCAGCCAAGACGGGAGACCAGGGGGACCCTACGAGCAGTACTTC
TRBV11-2	TRBJ1-5	NA	NA	CASSTIRGRNQPQHF	TGTGCCAGCAGCACCATCAGGGGCCGCAATCAGCCCCAGCATTTT
TRBV18	TRBJ2-6	TRBD1	NA	CASSPTGTVLSGANVLTF	TGTGCCAGCTCACCTACCGGGACAGTACTCTCTGGGGCCAACGTCCTGACTTTC
TRBV11-2	TRBJ2-3	TRBD2	once	CASSFLSGGLTDTQYF	TGTGCCAGCAGCTTCCTTAGCGGGGGCCTCACAGATACGCAGTATTTT
TRBV7-2	TRBJ2-7	NA	NA	CASSTYREGEQYF	TGTGCCAGCAGCACATACCGAGAGGGCGAGCAGTACTTC
TRBV4-3	TRBJ2-1	TRBD2	NA	CASSQVTSGGVGPPYNEQFF	TGCGCCAGCAGCCAAGTAACTAGCGGGGGAGTGGGCCCTCCCTACAATGAGCAGTTCTTC
TRBV2	TRBJ1-6	NA	NA	CASRTGGNSPLHF	TGTGCCAGCAGGACCGGGGGAAATTCACCCCTCCACTTT
TRBV4-1	TRBJ2-1	TRBD2	NA	CASSRGAGGNNEQFF	TGCGCCAGCAGCCGGGGAGCGGGGGGGAATAATGAGCAGTTCTTC
TRBV2	TRBJ2-2	NA	NA	CASSNLPLTGRGRDTGELFF	TGTGCCAGCAGCAACCTCCCCCTGACAGGGCGGGGTAGGGACACCGGGGAGCTGTTTTTT
TRBV2	TRBJ1-2	TRBD1	NA	CASGPGQIGAGYTF	TGTGCCAGCGGGCCGGGACAGATTGGGGCTGGCTACACCTTC
TRBV2	TRBJ1-6	TRBD1	NA	CASSGQGNSPLHF	TGTGCCAGCAGTGGACAGGGTAATTCACCCCTCCACTTT
TRBV14	TRBJ2-2	NA	NA	CASSPQGQGLLSGELFF	TGTGCCAGCAGCCCTCAGGGGCAGGGTTTGTTGTCCGGGGAGCTGTTTTTT
TRBV19	TRBJ1-1	NA	NA	CASSWQGRGAEAFF	TGTGCCAGTAGTTGGCAGGGCAGGGGCGCTGAAGCTTTCTTT
TRBV19	TRBJ2-3	TRBD1	NA	CASSIGSGQGSYF	TGTGCCAGTAGTATTGGTTCTGGACAGGGGTCGTATTTT
TRBV28	TRBJ2-7	NA	once	CASSSSLERWIYEQYF	TGTGCCAGCAGTTCGTCTCTGGAGCGTTGGATCTACGAGCAGTACTTC
TRBV7-9	TRBJ1-3	NA	NA	CASFDIVSGNTIYF	TGTGCCAGCTTTGACATCGTCTCTGGAAACACCATATATTTT
TRBV9	TRBJ2-3	TRBD2	NA	CASSVSGGGRDTQYF	TGTGCCAGCAGCGTAAGCGGGGGGGGCAGGGATACGCAGTATTTT
TRBV4-1	TRBJ1-5	NA	NA	CASSPSGGTSNQPQHF	TGCGCCAGCAGCCCCTCGGGGGGAACTAGCAATCAGCCCCAGCATTTT